Following are 20 T cell receptor beta chains from one sample sequenced in a study of blood T cell repertoires in COVID-19. Clones were sequenced by immunoSEQ multiplex PCR, and TCRdb holds only the in-frame ones, with some missing. The data show approximately 130,000 clones, over 60% seen once. Sequencing was done on a sample of peripheral blood. All receptors derive from a human donor in a cohort sampled during active COVID-19.

The V gene is TRBV27, the J gene TRBJ1-2; D is uncertain. In germline, CDR1 is MNHEY, CDR2 SMNVEV (reference sequence). Between the trimmed V and J ends, which lost 8 bases and 3 bases, there was a span of 13 bases. The CDR3 spans 13 residues. The CDR3 bases are TGTGCCAGCTCGCAGCGGGGTGACTATGGCTACACCTTC. Protein product: CASSQRGDYGYTF.

Comment on this clone: Different DNA sequences within this sample yield the same CDR3. The chain uses TRBV6-5 and TRBJ1-5, with TRBD1 matching 7 bases. CDR1 and CDR2 (germline): MNHEY, SVGAGI. There are 14 residues in the CDR3. V lost 7 bases to trimming and J lost 1 base; unmatched junction nucleotides: 4. The CDR3 nucleotides are TGTGCCAGCAATCCGACAGGGAGCAATCAGCCCCAGCATTTT. Protein product: CASNPTGSNQPQHF.

The rearrangement joins TRBV10-3 to TRBJ2-7; 11 bases fit TRBD1. The CDR3 is 14 residues long. Germline values: CDR1 ENHRY, CDR2 SYGVKD. V shed 8 bases and J 2 bases; nucleotides not matched to a gene: 5. The CDR3 region is CAIGSGQGAYEQYF. Written as DNA, the CDR3 is TGTGCCATCGGGTCGGGACAGGGGGCCTACGAGCAGTACTTC.

The V and J genes are TRBV27 and TRBJ1-6, with D uncertain. Germline V gene sequence: CDR1 MNHEY, CDR2 SMNVEV (reference sequence). This CDR3 spans 16 amino acids. Deletions cut 2 bases from V and 0 bases from J, with 8 bases between. CDR3 nucleotide sequence: TGTGCCAGCAGTTTAAGAGTTCACTCCTATAATTCACCCCTCCACTTT. The encoded protein is CASSLRVHSYNSPLHF.

The rearrangement joins TRBV10-1 to TRBJ2-7; maybe TRBD2 (5 bases). CDR1 is WNHNN and CDR2 is SYGVQD in the germline V gene (reference sequence). This CDR3 is built from 14 residues. V was trimmed by 3 bases and J by 7 bases, leaving 16 bases between them. This CDR3 is CASSDNRPSGEQYF. CDR3 coding DNA: TGCGCCAGCAGTGACAACAGACCTTCGGGGGAGCAGTACTTC.

The chain uses TRBV5-4 and TRBJ1-1; D gene ambiguous. The CDR3 loop spans 14 amino acids. Trimming cost V 6 bases and J 3 bases, with 15 bases left between them. Looked up from germline, CDR1 is SGHNT and CDR2 is YYREEE (reference sequence). CDR3 loop: CASKSAYRDTEAFF. The CDR3 nucleotides are TGTGCCAGCAAGTCCGCCTACAGAGACACTGAAGCTTTCTTT.

The chain carries TRBV28 and TRBJ2-7, with 10 bases aligning to TRBD2. Germline CDR1 is MDHEN and CDR2 is SYDVKM. J gave up 4 bases and V 6 bases, and 9 bases lay outside the gene matches. This CDR3 has 15 residues. For the CDR3, the DNA is TGTGCCAGCAGCGCGGGACGAGCGGGAGGGTACGAGCAGTACTTC. Its protein product is CASSAGRAGGYEQYF. The whole variable domain, filled in from reference TRBV28 and TRBJ2-7, reads DVKVTQSSRYLVKRTGEKVFLECVQDMDHENMFWYRQDPGLGLRLIYFSYDVKMKEKGDIPEGYSVSREKKERFSLILESASTNQTSMYLCASSAGRAGGYEQYFGPGTRLTVT.

This clone occurred a few times. This chain uses TRBV19 with TRBJ2-7; weak D call: TRBD2 (6 bases). Germline V gene lookup returns CDR1 LNHDA and CDR2 SQIVND (reference sequence). The CDR3 sequence is 14 residues long. The V and J ends lost 4 bases and 2 bases respectively, with 12 bases between them. CDR3 residues: CASSKGRGAYEQYF. In DNA form, the CDR3 reads TGTGCCAGTAGTAAAGGGCGGGGAGCCTACGAGCAGTACTTC.

This CDR3 reads CASSLVQGSSPLHF. In DNA form, the CDR3 reads TGCGCCAGCAGCTTGGTACAGGGAAGTTCACCCCTCCACTTT. The chain carries TRBV5-1 and TRBJ1-6; perhaps TRBD1 as D (6 bases). Between the trimmed V and J ends, which lost 0 bases and 9 bases, there was a span of 10 bases. There are 14 residues in the CDR3. Germline V CDR1 and CDR2: SGHRS, YFSETQ.

V and J are TRBV28 and TRBJ1-5; possible D gene TRBD1, 6 bases. The CDR3 has 14 amino acids. The germline V and J ends were trimmed by 5 bases and 6 bases, with 14 bases remaining between them. Germline V lookup: CDR1 MDHEN, CDR2 SYDVKM. DNA of the CDR3: TGTGCCAGCAGTCCACTACAGGGCGGTCAGCCCCAGCATTTT. Its protein is CASSPLQGGQPQHF.

The CDR3 DNA follows: TGTGCCAGCGGGGGACAGGCCTACGAGCAGTACTTC. Translation gives CASGGQAYEQYF. The chain carries TRBV5-6 and TRBJ2-7, with TRBD1 identical over 8 bases. Losses at the gene ends were 7 bases for V and 2 bases for J; bases not matched to a gene: 2. CDR1 and CDR2 from the germline V gene are SGHDT and YYEEEE. CDR3 size: 12 residues.

The chain couples TRBV7-4 to TRBJ2-3; 8 bases match TRBD2. The CDR3 is 18 residues long. V was clipped by 1 base and J by 1 base; unmatched bases: 10. Germline-derived CDR1 and CDR2 are SGHVT and SQSDAQ. CDR3 nucleotides: TGTGCCAGCAGCTTAGAGCGGGGGCGCCCAATTCGCACAGATACGCAGTATTTT. It encodes CASSLERGRPIRTDTQYF.

V gene TRBV28 combines with J gene TRBJ1-5; D unclear. The CDR3 is made up of 15 amino acids. V was cut by 6 bases and J by 0 bases, with 12 bases left in between. CDR1 is MDHEN, CDR2 SYDVKM, per germline. The CDR3, as DNA: TGTGCCAGCAGCCTCGACACCTATAGCAATCAGCCCCAGCATTTT. This sequence encodes CASSLDTYSNQPQHF.

This clone appeared a few times. This chain uses TRBV7-9 with TRBJ1-6; weak D call: TRBD1 (5 bases). Germline loops: CDR1 SEHNR, CDR2 FQNEAQ (reference sequence). The ends were cut back, 5 bases at V and 8 bases at J, with 16 bases in the middle. This CDR3 comprises 15 residues. CDR3 region: CASSTTGDTHSPLHF. Here the CDR3 DNA reads TGTGCCAGCAGCACCACAGGAGACACACATTCACCCCTCCACTTT. The whole variable domain, filled in from reference TRBV7-9 and TRBJ1-6, reads DTGVSQNPRHKITKRGQNVTFRCDPISEHNRLYWYRQTLGQGPEFLTYFQNEAQLEKSRLLSDRFSAERPKGSFSTLEIQRTEQGDSAMYLCASSTTGDTHSPLHFGNGTRLTVT.

The rearrangement uses TRBV7-9 and TRBJ1-4; the D gene is possibly TRBD1 (5 bases). The CDR3 totals 16 residues. CDR1 and CDR2 (germline): SEHNR, FQNEAQ (reference sequence). V was shortened by 3 bases and J by 7 bases, with 18 bases between the two germline ends. CDR3 sequence (DNA): TGTGCCAGCAGCTTGGTCCAGGGTACGCGGGGTGAAAAACTGTTTTTT. This sequence encodes CASSLVQGTRGEKLFF.

This clone was seen a few times. The V gene is TRBV27, the J gene TRBJ2-7; 9 nucleotides agree with TRBD1. V lost 4 bases and J lost 7; bases outside the gene matches: 8. Germline values: CDR1 MNHEY, CDR2 SMNVEV (reference sequence). The CDR3 is made up of 14 amino acids. The CDR3 here is CASSSRTGEREQYF. The CDR3 nucleotides read TGTGCCAGCAGTTCAAGGACAGGGGAGAGAGAGCAGTACTTC.

Only a few counts were recorded for this clone. The V call is TRBV12-3 or TRBV12-4, the J call TRBJ2-1, with 7 bases lining up with TRBD1. The CDR3 runs to 13 residues. The junction had 3 bases not matched to a gene; V was cut back by 1 base and J by 9 bases. The CDR3 spells CASSLEGASEQFF. As DNA, the CDR3 is TGTGCCAGCAGTTTAGAGGGGGCTAGTGAGCAGTTCTTC.

This clone was picked up one time. This sequence joins TRBV5-1 and TRBJ2-7; 9 positions agree with TRBD1. The CDR3 contains 15 residues. CDR1 and CDR2 from the germline V gene are SGHRS and YFSETQ. Trimming removed 4 bases from V and 3 bases from J; junction bases left unmatched: 8. The CDR3 loop is CASSIGTGSYYEQYF. CDR3 DNA: TGCGCCAGCAGCATCGGGACAGGGAGTTACTACGAGCAGTACTTC.

This chain connects TRBV19 to TRBJ2-1, with 9 bases that match TRBD1. The V and J ends lost 3 bases and 0 bases, in that order; junction bases with no gene match: 0. The CDR3 totals 15 residues. The germline gives CDR1 LNHDA, CDR2 SQIVND (reference sequence). In DNA, the CDR3 is TGTGCCAGTAGTATGACAGGGGGCTCCTACAATGAGCAGTTCTTC. As protein: CASSMTGGSYNEQFF.

The chain joins TRBV15 to TRBJ2-3, with TRBD2 matching 7 bases. V dropped 0 bases and J dropped 2; count of bases not matched to a gene: 11. Per germline, CDR1 LNHNV and CDR2 YYDKDF (reference sequence). The CDR3 sequence is 18 residues long. In DNA, the CDR3 is TGTGCCACCAGCAGAGATGGGGAGCGGGACGGTTTCACAGATACGCAGTATTTT. Protein sequence: CATSRDGERDGFTDTQYF.